Following are 32 T cell receptor beta chains from one sample sequenced in a study of T-cell memory formation after mild COVID-19. Each CDR3 protein gets one entry after TCRdb re-called the 5' RACE reads with MiXCR. The repertoire holds roughly 600,000 distinct CDR3 sequences, about 20% seen once, with around 13% in the top ten. Sample: PBMCs or a T cell subset sorted from them (not recorded which). These receptors were collected from an adult woman who had mild COVID-19 (a few samples of this study predate the infection). Cell type and time point are not known.

The chain uses TRBV18 and TRBJ2-7; D is possibly TRBD1 (5 bases). Germline V lookup: CDR1 KGHSH, CDR2 LQKENI. V shed 6 bases and J shed 2 bases, with 17 bases lying between them. The CDR3 consists of 15 residues. CDR3 residues: CASSHDRGKTYEQYF. Written as DNA, the CDR3 is TGTGCCAGCTCGCACGACAGAGGAAAGACCTACGAGCAGTACTTC. The variable domain in full, with the rest retrieved from reference TRBV18 and TRBJ2-7, is NAGVMQNPRHLVRRRGQEARLRCSPMKGHSHVYWYRQLPEEGLKFMVYLQKENIIDESGMPKERFSAEFPKEGPSILRIQQVVRGDSAAYFCASSHDRGKTYEQYFGPGTRLTVT.

The CDR3 is CASSVNAGPAGSPLHF. CDR3 DNA: TGTGCCAGCAGCGTAAACGCAGGCCCGGCAGGGTCACCCCTCCACTTT. V usage is TRBV9 and J usage is TRBJ1-6, with D possibly TRBD1 on 5 matching bases. V lost 1 base and J 10 bases, leaving 18 bases between the germline ends. The CDR3 loop spans 16 amino acids. The germline V gene encodes CDR1 SGDLS and CDR2 YYNGEE.

The rearrangement links TRBV4-2 to TRBJ2-1; D may be TRBD2 (5 bases). Germline V gene lookup returns CDR1 LGHNA and CDR2 YNFKEQ. V lost 8 bases and J 4 bases, leaving 21 bases between the germline ends. The CDR3 is 16 amino acids. The CDR3 spells CASGLTSRASYNEQFF. In DNA, the CDR3 is TGTGCCAGCGGACTGACGAGCCGGGCGAGTTACAATGAGCAGTTCTTC.

Ten or more counts support this clonotype. The V gene is TRBV7-2, the J gene TRBJ2-7, with a weak D call TRBD1 (6 bases). From germline, CDR1 is SGHTA and CDR2 FQGNSA. Trimming cost V 2 bases and J 0 bases, with 8 bases left between them. This CDR3 has 14 amino acids. The CDR3 here is CASSLSRGSYEQYF. The DNA of the CDR3 is TGTGCCAGCAGCTTAAGCAGGGGCTCCTACGAGCAGTACTTC.

V and J are TRBV28 and TRBJ2-5, with a weak D call TRBD2 (6 bases). The CDR3 loop spans 13 amino acids. Germline V gene sequence: CDR1 MDHEN, CDR2 SYDVKM. The V gene lost 5 bases and the J gene lost 4 bases, with 11 bases spanning the gap. CDR3: CASSTPAGETQYF. CDR3 coding DNA: TGTGCCAGCAGTACCCCAGCGGGAGAGACCCAGTACTTC.

The chain couples TRBV6-2 or TRBV6-3 to TRBJ2-4; no firm D call. Looked up from germline, CDR1 is MNHEY and CDR2 is SVGEGT. The CDR3 loop spans 14 amino acids. V was pared by 4 bases and J by 1 base, with 8 bases between. In DNA form, the CDR3 reads TGTGCCAGCAGTTTCTCGCTCGCCAAAAACATTCAGTACTTC. Encoded protein: CASSFSLAKNIQYF.

The sample holds a few counts of this clonotype. The chain links TRBV12-3 or TRBV12-4 to TRBJ2-1, with D perhaps matching TRBD1 (6 bases). Trimming pared 7 bases from V and 5 bases from J, leaving 21 bases between. The CDR3 sequence is 16 residues long. CDR3 in DNA: TGTGCCAGCATTCTCCAGGGGAATTCCTGGAACAATGAGCAGTTCTTC. Residues: CASILQGNSWNNEQFF.

This clonotype has more than one count but fewer than ten. The CDR3 loop is CASSPLSSEQYF. CDR3 in DNA: TGTGCCAGCAGCCCTCTGAGTTCCGAGCAGTACTTC. V is TRBV11-2 and J is TRBJ2-7; D is unclear. Trimming stripped 5 bases from V and 6 bases from J, with 11 bases between. Germline assignment: CDR1 SGHAT and CDR2 FQNNGV. This CDR3 comprises 12 residues.

V usage is TRBV12-5 and J usage is TRBJ1-5, with D maybe TRBD1 (5 bases). The V gene lost 5 bases and the J gene lost 4 bases, with 12 bases spanning the gap. Germline-derived CDR1 and CDR2 are LGHNT and FRNRAP. The CDR3 contains 14 residues. The CDR3 here is CASGPAGGNQPQHF. The CDR3, as DNA: TGTGCTAGTGGTCCCGCCGGGGGGAATCAGCCCCAGCATTTT.

This clonotype was counted a few times. The chain links TRBV7-9 to TRBJ2-1; 8 nucleotides line up with TRBD2. The CDR3 consists of 15 residues. After removal of 4 bases from V and 5 bases from J, the junction contained 7 bases not matched to a gene. Germline CDR1 reads SEHNR; CDR2 reads FQNEAQ (reference sequence). CDR3 sequence: CASSSRTSSDNEQFF. The CDR3, as DNA: TGTGCCAGCAGCTCTCGGACTAGCAGTGACAATGAGCAGTTCTTC.

This chain links TRBV12-3 or TRBV12-4 with TRBJ1-4; D uncertain. V was clipped by 5 bases and J by 0 bases, with 19 bases between them. The CDR3 consists of 18 residues. CDR3 coding DNA: TGTGCCAGCAGTCAATTCCCAGCCCGGGCTTCAACTAATGAAAAACTGTTTTTT. It is translated as CASSQFPARASTNEKLFF.

The chain joins TRBV9 to TRBJ2-7; D is uncertain. CDR3 length: 11 amino acids. In germline, CDR1 is SGDLS, CDR2 YYNGEE. The V end was cut by 4 bases, the J end by 6 bases, with 8 bases between. The CDR3 spells CASSITSEQYF. The CDR3 DNA reads as TGTGCCAGCAGCATCACGAGCGAGCAGTACTTC.

V usage is TRBV28 and J usage is TRBJ2-3, with a tentative D call TRBD2 (5 bases). V gave up 10 bases and J gave up 2 bases, with 10 bases separating them. The germline V gene has CDR1 MDHEN and CDR2 SYDVKM. The CDR3 contains 12 residues. The CDR3 protein is CATQRNTDTQYF. Written as DNA, the CDR3 is TGTGCCACCCAGCGGAACACAGATACGCAGTATTTT.

CDR3 sequence (DNA): TGTGCCAGCAGTTTATCGGCGAGAGAGTCCTACGAGCAGTACTTC. This gives the protein CASSLSARESYEQYF. The chain combines TRBV27 with TRBJ2-7; D not resolved. The CDR3 length is 15 residues. The V gene lost 0 bases and the J gene lost 1 base, with 10 bases spanning the gap. CDR1 is MNHEY and CDR2 is SMNVEV in the germline V gene (reference sequence).

In the case of this clonotype: This CDR3 fails to terminate in the conserved phenylalanine or tryptophan, so it likely reflects a read error. The rearrangement uses TRBV7-6 and TRBJ2-2; 11 bases are shared with TRBD2. V lost 5 bases to trimming and J lost 0 bases; unmatched junction nucleotides: 5. CDR1 is SGHVS, CDR2 FNYEAQ, per germline. There are 17 residues in the CDR3. The CDR3 is CASSAKLAGANTGELFC. The CDR3 DNA sequence: TGTGCCAGCAGCGCAAAACTAGCGGGAGCGAACACCGGGGAGCTGTTTTGC.

V and J are TRBV7-8 and TRBJ1-1; D is uncertain. CDR1 and CDR2 (germline): SGHVS, FQNEAQ. The CDR3 spans 12 residues. Trimming removed 0 bases at V and 10 bases at J, with 9 bases between. CDR3 residues: CASSLAGPGAFF. The DNA of the CDR3 is TGTGCCAGCAGCTTAGCAGGGCCTGGAGCTTTCTTT.

The V call is TRBV20-1, the J call TRBJ2-2; 7 positions agree with TRBD2. From germline, CDR1 is DFQATT and CDR2 SNEGSKA (reference sequence). This CDR3 is 15 amino acids long. J lost 1 base, V lost 3 bases, and 5 bases had no gene match. The CDR3 DNA follows: TGCAGTGCTAGGAGGGAGGGGCTGAACACCGGGGAGCTGTTTTTT. It yields the protein CSARREGLNTGELFF.

J is TRBJ2-1 and V is TRBV12-3 or TRBV12-4; D possibly uses TRBD1 or TRBD2 (5 bases each). Trimming shortened V by 4 bases and J by 16 bases, and 29 bases separated the two germline ends. The CDR3 sequence is 16 residues long. CDR3: CASSSLRVSGHGSLFF. As DNA, the CDR3 is TGTGCCAGCAGTTCCTTACGAGTAAGCGGACACGGAAGCCTTTTCTTC.

In DNA form, the CDR3 reads TGTGCCAGCAGCTTAGGAGCCGTAGCAACTAATGAAAAACTGTTTTTT. Translating gives CASSLGAVATNEKLFF. J is TRBJ1-4 and V is TRBV7-6, with D unclear. There are 16 residues in the CDR3. The germline V gene has CDR1 SGHVS and CDR2 FNYEAQ. Trimming removed 1 base at V and 0 bases at J, with 9 bases between.

The chain joins TRBV27 to TRBJ2-3, with a possible D match to TRBD2 (5 bases). With 7 bases removed from V and 0 bases from J, the gap between germline ends came to 17 bases. Looked up from germline, CDR1 is MNHEY and CDR2 is SMNVEV (reference sequence). The CDR3 covers 16 residues. The CDR3 reads CASIPSAGRSTDTQYF. The CDR3 DNA reads TGTGCCAGCATACCCTCGGCGGGCCGTAGCACAGATACGCAGTATTTT.

Only a few counts were recorded for this clonotype. The chain recombines TRBV27 with TRBJ2-6; D gene uncertain. V lost 6 bases and J 0 bases, leaving 6 bases between the germline ends. Germline-derived CDR1 and CDR2 are MNHEY and SMNVEV (reference sequence). The CDR3 totals 14 residues. In nucleotides, the CDR3 is TGTGCCAGCAGGGCCCTCTCTGGGGCCAACGTCCTGACTTTC. As protein: CASRALSGANVLTF.

This clonotype was detected only a few times. The rearrangement links TRBV12-3 or TRBV12-4 to TRBJ2-3, with 11 bases matching TRBD2. The CDR3 totals 15 residues. Trimming removed 5 bases from V and 7 bases from J; junction bases left unmatched: 8. As DNA, the CDR3 is TGTGCCAGCAGTCAAGGGACTAGCGGTACAAATACGCAGTATTTT. It translates to CASSQGTSGTNTQYF.

This rearrangement joins TRBV12-3 or TRBV12-4 to TRBJ1-5; D may be TRBD1 (5 bases). Trimming cost V 5 bases and J 6 bases, with 14 bases left between them. This CDR3 region has 14 residues. DNA for the CDR3: TGTGCCAGCAGTCTGTCAGGGCTTCCTCAGCCCCAGCATTTT. It encodes CASSLSGLPQPQHF.

The chain links TRBV10-3 to TRBJ1-4; D unclear. Germline CDR1 is ENHRY and CDR2 is SYGVKD. The CDR3 runs 13 residues. Deletions cut 4 bases from V and 8 bases from J, with 11 bases between. The CDR3 nucleotides are TGTGCCATCAGTGCCCCGGACGGGGAAAAACTGTTTTTT. Translation: CAISAPDGEKLFF.

This clonotype was seen a few times. The gene calls are TRBV7-9 and TRBJ2-1; 9 bases map to TRBD2. The CDR3 runs to 15 residues. V trimming: 3 bases; J trimming: 8 bases; junction bases outside the gene matches: 8. Germline V gene data show CDR1 as SEHNR and CDR2 as FQNEAQ (reference sequence). CDR3 in amino acids: CASSFASGTRDEQFF. CDR3 coding DNA: TGTGCCAGCAGCTTCGCTAGCGGGACCAGGGATGAGCAGTTCTTC.

J is TRBJ1-5 and V is TRBV5-1; D is unresolved. From germline, CDR1 is SGHRS and CDR2 YFSETQ. The CDR3 spans 14 residues. Trimming pared 0 bases from V and 5 bases from J, leaving 9 bases between. CDR3 loop: CASSLGGIDQPQHF. The CDR3 DNA reads TGCGCCAGCAGCTTGGGAGGTATCGATCAGCCCCAGCATTTT.

In its sample, this clonotype was seen a few times. The chain links TRBV12-3 or TRBV12-4 to TRBJ1-6; D gene uncertain. The CDR3 runs to 13 residues. V lost 6 bases and J 6 bases, leaving 9 bases between the germline ends. The DNA for the CDR3 is TGTGCCAGCAGAGGACGGCGTAATTCACCCCTCCACTTT. Translated: CASRGRRNSPLHF.

This clonotype has at least ten counts. The chain has TRBV6-5 and TRBJ2-2; D is perhaps TRBD2 (6 bases). With 5 bases removed from V and 1 base from J, the gap between germline ends came to 11 bases. The CDR3 totals 15 residues. Germline-derived CDR1 and CDR2 are MNHEY and SVGAGI. This CDR3 reads CASSRGTGNTGELFF. Written as DNA, the CDR3 is TGTGCCAGCAGTCGCGGGACGGGGAACACCGGGGAGCTGTTTTTT.

This chain links TRBV20-1 with TRBJ2-1; D gene unclear. V gave up 4 bases and J gave up 3 bases, with 7 bases separating them. Germline lookup yields CDR1 DFQATT and CDR2 SNEGSKA (reference sequence). The CDR3 sequence is 12 residues long. This CDR3 is CSANPNYNEQFF. CDR3 DNA sequence: TGCAGTGCTAATCCGAACTACAATGAGCAGTTCTTC.

The table lists this clonotype with a few counts. The V call is TRBV9, the J call TRBJ1-4; no firm D call. Germline V gene sequence: CDR1 SGDLS, CDR2 YYNGEE. Deletions cut 3 bases from V and 0 bases from J, with 6 bases between. The CDR3 sequence is 14 residues long. CDR3 bases: TGTGCCAGCAGCGGCAGTGCAACTAATGAAAAACTGTTTTTT. It is translated as CASSGSATNEKLFF.

The sample holds many counts of this clonotype. The chain uses TRBV4-1 and TRBJ2-4, with 15 positions matching TRBD2. Germline-derived CDR1 and CDR2 are MGHRA and YSYEKL. This CDR3 spans 18 amino acids. The junction had 5 bases not matched to a gene; V was cut back by 4 bases and J by 1 base. CDR3 sequence: CASSLGLAGGSAKNIQYF. The CDR3 nucleotides read TGCGCCAGCAGCCTGGGACTAGCGGGGGGCTCGGCCAAAAACATTCAGTACTTC.

This clonotype was detected only a few times. CDR3 region: CASSLFVAGEADTQYF. The DNA of the CDR3 is TGTGCCAGCAGCTTATTTGTAGCGGGAGAAGCAGATACGCAGTATTTT. The V call is TRBV7-6, the J call TRBJ2-3; 9 bases are a match to TRBD2. Losses at the gene ends were 2 bases for V and 4 bases for J; bases not matched to a gene: 7. The CDR3 is made up of 16 amino acids. The germline V gene has CDR1 SGHVS and CDR2 FNYEAQ. The full variable domain, with the rest looked up from reference TRBV7-6 and TRBJ2-3, is GAGVSQSPRYKVTKRGQDVALRCDPISGHVSLYWYRQALGQGPEFLTYFNYEAQQDKSGLPNDRFSAERPEGSISTLTIQRTEQRDSAMYRCASSLFVAGEADTQYFGPGTRLTVL.